The present T cell receptor (beta chain) was sequenced within a study of CD8+CD57+ T cells in acquired aplastic anemia. Trimming removed 0 bases from V and 6 bases from J; junction bases left unmatched: 5. The CDR3 contains 15 residues. The germline V gene has CDR1 ENHRY and CDR2 SYGVKD. The template for TCR beta VDJ and CDR3 sequence profiling was genomic DNA. One entry per CDR3 protein results from TCRdb running MiXCR on the reads. The sample records around 130,000 distinct CDR3 sequences, approximately 50% being singletons. As regards this clonotype: Antigen: not known.

Study-level points and caveats: Between patients and controls, CD8+ Simpson's diversity did not vary significantly.

Patients sequenced had flow cytometry evidence of CD8+CD57+ cell expansion. V usage is TRBV10-3 and J usage is TRBJ1-2, with 9 nucleotides matching TRBD1. The sample consisted of sorted CD4+, CD8+, or CD8+CD57+ T cells (not recorded which) from PBMCs. The sequence derives from a human donor with aplastic anemia. CDR3 amino acids: CAISESRDRVDGYTF. CDR3 DNA: TGTGCCATCAGTGAGTCCCGGGACAGGGTGGATGGCTACACCTTC.